This T cell receptor (beta chain) is drawn from a study of cytomegalovirus exposure and HLA in healthy donors. Whole-study findings and limits: The study flagged fewer than 200 TCR beta chains as cytomegalovirus-associated.

Notes on this clone: Its cognate antigen is unknown.

Both 60 Vbeta primers and 13 Jbeta primers went into the PCR. Only in-frame clones appear in the TCRdb table, and some are missing; sequencing was by immunoSEQ multiplex PCR. The data show roughly 120,000 clones, with 8% to 9.5% seen just once and 5.5% held by the top ten. This CDR3 has 11 residues. Trimming took off 8 bases at V and 2 bases at J, with 6 bases between the two ends. Germline V gene data show CDR1 as SNHLY and CDR2 as FYNNEI. The sequence derives from a man aged 35-49 years in good health and CMV-seronegative. V and J are TRBV2 and TRBJ2-5; weak D call: TRBD2 (6 bases). The sample was PBMCs. The CDR3 is CASRGQETQYF. CDR3 DNA: TGTGCCAGCCGGGGGCAAGAGACCCAGTACTTC.